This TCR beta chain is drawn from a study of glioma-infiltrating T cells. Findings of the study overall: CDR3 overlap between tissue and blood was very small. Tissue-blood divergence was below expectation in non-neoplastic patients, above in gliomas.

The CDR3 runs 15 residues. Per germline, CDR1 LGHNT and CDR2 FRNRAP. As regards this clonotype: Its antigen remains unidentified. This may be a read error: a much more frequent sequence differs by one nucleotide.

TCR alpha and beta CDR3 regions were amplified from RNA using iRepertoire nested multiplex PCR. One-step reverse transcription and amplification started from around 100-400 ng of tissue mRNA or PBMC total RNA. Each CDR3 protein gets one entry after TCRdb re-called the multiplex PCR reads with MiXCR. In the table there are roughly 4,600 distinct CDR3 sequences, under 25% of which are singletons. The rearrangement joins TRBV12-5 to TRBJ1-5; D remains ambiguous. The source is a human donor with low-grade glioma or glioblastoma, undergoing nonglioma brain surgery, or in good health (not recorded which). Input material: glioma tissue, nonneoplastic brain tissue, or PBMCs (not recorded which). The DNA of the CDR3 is TGTGCTAGTGGTTTTAATACAGTTAGCAATCAGCCCCGGCATTTT. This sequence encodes CASGFNTVSNQPRHF.